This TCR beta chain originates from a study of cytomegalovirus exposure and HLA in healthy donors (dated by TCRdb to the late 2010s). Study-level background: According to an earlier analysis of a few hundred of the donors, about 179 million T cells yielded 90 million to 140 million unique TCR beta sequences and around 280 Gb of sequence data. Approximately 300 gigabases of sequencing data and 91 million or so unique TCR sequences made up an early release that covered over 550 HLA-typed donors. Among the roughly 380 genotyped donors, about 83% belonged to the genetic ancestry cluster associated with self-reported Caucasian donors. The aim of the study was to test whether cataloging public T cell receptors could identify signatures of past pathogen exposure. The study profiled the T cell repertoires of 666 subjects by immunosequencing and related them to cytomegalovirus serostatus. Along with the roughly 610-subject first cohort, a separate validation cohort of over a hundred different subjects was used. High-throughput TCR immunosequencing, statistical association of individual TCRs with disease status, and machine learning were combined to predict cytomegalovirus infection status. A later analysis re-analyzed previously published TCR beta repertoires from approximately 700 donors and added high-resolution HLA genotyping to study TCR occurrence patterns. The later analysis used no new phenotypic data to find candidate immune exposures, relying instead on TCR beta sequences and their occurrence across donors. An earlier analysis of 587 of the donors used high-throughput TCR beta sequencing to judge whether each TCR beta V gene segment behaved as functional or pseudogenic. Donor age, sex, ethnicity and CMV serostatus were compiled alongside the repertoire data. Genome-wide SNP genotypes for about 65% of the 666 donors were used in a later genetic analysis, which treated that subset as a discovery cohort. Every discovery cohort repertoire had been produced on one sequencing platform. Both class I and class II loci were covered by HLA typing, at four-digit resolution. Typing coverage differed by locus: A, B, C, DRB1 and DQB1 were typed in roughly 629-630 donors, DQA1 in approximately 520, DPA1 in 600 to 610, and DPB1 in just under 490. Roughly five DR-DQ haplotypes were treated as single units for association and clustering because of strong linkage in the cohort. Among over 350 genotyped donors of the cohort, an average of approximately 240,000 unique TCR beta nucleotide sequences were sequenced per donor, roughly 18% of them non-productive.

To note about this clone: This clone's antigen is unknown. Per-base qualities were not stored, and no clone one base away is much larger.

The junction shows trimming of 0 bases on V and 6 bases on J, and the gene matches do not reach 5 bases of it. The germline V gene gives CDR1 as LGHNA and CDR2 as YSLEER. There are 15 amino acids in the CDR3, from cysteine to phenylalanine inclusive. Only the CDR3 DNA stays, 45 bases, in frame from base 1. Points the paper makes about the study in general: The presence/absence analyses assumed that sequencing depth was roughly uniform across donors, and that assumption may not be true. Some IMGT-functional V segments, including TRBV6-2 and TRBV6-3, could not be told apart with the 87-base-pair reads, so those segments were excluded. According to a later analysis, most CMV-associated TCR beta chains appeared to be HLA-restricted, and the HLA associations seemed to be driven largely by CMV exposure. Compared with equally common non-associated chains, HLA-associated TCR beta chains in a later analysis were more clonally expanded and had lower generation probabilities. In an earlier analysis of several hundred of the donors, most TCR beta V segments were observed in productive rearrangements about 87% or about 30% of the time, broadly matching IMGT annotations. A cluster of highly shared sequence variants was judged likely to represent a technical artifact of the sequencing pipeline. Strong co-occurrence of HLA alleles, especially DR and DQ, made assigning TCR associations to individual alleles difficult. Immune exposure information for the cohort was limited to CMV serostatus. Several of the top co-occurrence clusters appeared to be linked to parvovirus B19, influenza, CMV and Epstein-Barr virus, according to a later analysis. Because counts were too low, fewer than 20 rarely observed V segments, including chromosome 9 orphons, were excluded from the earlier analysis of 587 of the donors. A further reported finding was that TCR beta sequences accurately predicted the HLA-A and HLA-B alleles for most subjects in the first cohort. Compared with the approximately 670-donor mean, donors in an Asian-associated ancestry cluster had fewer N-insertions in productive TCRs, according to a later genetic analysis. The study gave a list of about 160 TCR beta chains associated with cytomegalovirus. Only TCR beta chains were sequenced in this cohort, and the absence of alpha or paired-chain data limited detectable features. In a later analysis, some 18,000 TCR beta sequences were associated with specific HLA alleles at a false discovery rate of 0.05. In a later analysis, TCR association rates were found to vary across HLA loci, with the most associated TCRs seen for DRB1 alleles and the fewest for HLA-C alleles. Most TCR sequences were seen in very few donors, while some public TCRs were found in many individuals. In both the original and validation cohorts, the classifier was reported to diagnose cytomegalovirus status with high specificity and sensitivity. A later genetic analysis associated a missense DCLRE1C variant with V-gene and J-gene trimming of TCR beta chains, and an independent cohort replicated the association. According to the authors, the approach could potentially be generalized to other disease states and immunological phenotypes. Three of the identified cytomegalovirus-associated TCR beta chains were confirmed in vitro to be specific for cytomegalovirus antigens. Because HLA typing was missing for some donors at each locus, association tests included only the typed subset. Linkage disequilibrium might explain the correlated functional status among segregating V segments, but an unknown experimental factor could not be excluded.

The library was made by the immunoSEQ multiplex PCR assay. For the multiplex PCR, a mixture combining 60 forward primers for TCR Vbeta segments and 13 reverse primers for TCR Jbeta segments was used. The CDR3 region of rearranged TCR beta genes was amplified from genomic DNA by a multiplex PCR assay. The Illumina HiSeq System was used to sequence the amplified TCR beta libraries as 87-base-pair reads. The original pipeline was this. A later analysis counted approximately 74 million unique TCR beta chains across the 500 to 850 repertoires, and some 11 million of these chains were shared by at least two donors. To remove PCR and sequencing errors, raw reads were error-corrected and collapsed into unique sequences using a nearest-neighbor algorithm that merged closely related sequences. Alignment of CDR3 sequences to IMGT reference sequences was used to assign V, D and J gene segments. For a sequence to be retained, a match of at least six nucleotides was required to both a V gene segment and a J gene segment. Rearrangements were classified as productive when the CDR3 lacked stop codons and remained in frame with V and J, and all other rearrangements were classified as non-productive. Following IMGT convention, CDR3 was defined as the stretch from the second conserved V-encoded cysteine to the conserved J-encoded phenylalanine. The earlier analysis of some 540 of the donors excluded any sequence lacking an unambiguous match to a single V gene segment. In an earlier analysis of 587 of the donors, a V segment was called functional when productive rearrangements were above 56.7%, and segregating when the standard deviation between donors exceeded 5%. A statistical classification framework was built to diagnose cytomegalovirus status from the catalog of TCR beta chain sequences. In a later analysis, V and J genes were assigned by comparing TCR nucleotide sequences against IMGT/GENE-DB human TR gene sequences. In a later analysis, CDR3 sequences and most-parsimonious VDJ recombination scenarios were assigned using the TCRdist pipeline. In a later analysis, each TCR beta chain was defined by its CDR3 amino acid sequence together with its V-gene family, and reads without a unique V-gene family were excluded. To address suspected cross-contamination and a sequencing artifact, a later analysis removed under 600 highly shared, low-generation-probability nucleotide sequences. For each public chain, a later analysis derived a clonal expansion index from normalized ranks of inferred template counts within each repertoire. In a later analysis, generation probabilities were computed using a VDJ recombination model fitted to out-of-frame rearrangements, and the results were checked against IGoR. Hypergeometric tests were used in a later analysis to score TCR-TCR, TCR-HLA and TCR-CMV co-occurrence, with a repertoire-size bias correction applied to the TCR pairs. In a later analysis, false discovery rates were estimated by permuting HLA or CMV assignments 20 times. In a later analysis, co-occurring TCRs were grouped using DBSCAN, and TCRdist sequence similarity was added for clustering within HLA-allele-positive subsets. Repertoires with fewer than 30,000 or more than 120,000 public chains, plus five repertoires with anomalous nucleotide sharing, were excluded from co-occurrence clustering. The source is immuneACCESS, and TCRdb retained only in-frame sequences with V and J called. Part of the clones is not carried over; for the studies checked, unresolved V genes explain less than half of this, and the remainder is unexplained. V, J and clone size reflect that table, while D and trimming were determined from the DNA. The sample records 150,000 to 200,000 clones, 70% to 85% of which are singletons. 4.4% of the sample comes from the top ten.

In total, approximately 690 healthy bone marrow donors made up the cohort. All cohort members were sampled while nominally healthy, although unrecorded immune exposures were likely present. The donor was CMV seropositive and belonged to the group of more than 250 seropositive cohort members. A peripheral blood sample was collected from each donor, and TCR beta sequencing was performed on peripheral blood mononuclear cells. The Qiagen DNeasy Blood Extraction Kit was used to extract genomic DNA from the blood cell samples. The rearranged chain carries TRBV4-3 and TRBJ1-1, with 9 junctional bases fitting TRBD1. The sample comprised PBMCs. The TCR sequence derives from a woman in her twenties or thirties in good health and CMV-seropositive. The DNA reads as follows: TGCGCCAGCAGCCAAGATCCCGACAGGGGGGCTGAAGCTTTCTTT. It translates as CASSQDPDRGAEAFF.